This TCR beta chain was sequenced during a study of beta chain features in type 1 diabetes. Study-wide background: Cell yields, gender and age were similar in healthy donors and patients.

Expressed TCRB transcripts were sequenced because the isolated RNA had all been reverse transcribed beforehand. Generated by immunoSEQ multiplex PCR, the TCRdb table keeps only in-frame clones and is missing some. Among approximately 730,000 clones listed, around 15% were seen once. Study-wide points: All four CD4+ subsets from Type 1 diabetes patients carried moderately but significantly shorter TCRB CDR3s. Amplification by PCR could prefer shorter templates, with the same effect in patients and controls. Fewer insertions but more deletions were seen at VDJ junctions in type 1 diabetes patients.

Sorting gave populations that all exceeded 95% purity. Trimming took 4 bases from V and 2 from J, leaving 14 bases between them. This CDR3 contains 15 residues. Looked up from germline, CDR1 is LNHDA and CDR2 is SQIVND (reference sequence). This clone was seen a single time. The antigen is unknown. The sequence derives from a man between 18 and 29 years old with type 1 diabetes. The source material was naive CD4+ T cells from blood. This rearrangement joins TRBV19 to TRBJ2-5; D is possibly TRBD1 (6 bases). Here the CDR3 reads CASSTGQLTQETQYF. The CDR3 nucleotides are TGTGCCAGTAGTACAGGACAGCTGACTCAAGAGACCCAGTACTTC.